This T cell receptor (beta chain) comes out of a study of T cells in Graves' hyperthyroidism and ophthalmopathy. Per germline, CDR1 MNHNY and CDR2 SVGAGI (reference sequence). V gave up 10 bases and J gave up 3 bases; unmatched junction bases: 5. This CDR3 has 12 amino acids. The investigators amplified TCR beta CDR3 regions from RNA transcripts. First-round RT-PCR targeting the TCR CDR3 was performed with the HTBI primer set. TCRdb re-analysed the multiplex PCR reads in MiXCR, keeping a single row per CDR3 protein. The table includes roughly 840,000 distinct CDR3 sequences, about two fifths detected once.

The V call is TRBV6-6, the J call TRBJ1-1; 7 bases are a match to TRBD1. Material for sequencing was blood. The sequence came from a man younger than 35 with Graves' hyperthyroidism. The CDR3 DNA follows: TGTGCCACGAAGGGGGCCGACACTGAAGCTTTCTTT. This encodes CATKGADTEAFF.